What follows describes a single T cell receptor beta chain. Its target is unknown. Timing groups of about 4 and about 12 weeks for second doses were pooled. The source of the sample is a study of T cell responses to AZD1222 COVID-19 vaccine. Findings of the study overall: The sample set comprised mostly white British donors with more females, and clonal diversity was possibly underestimated. The study identified only six AZD1222 recipients as seropositive at baseline. Receipt of two AZD1222 doses was followed by a rise in Spike-specific TCR breadth and depth.

CDR1 is WNHNN and CDR2 is SYGVQD in the germline V gene (reference sequence). This CDR3 region has 14 residues. The V gene end was trimmed by 8 bases and the J gene end by 5 bases; junction bases not matched to a gene: 9. Sequencing used immunoSEQ multiplex PCR; TCRdb keeps in-frame clones, though not all of them. Counted here are 65,000 to 85,000 clones, under 90% occurring once; the ten biggest clones make up more than 12%. The material was peripheral blood, obtained 28 days after the second AZD1222 dose. The clonotype comes from an adult who received the AZD1222 COVID-19 vaccine. This rearrangement joins TRBV10-1 to TRBJ2-1; 7 bases match TRBD2. CDR3 nucleotides: TGCGCCAGCGCCCCGAGCGGGGCCAACAATGAGCAGTTCTTC. It translates to CASAPSGANNEQFF.